Listed below are T cell receptor beta chains from one sample, sequenced in a study of CD8 T cells in Susac syndrome. Each CDR3 protein gets one entry after TCRdb re-called the immunoSEQ multiplex PCR reads with MiXCR. Of 80,000 or so distinct CDR3 sequences in the sample, about 96% were seen once. The source material was CD8+ T cells from PBMCs. Source of these receptors: a human donor with Susac syndrome. The CDR3 runs from the conserved cysteine through the conserved F or W. A D gene is named only where the DNA matches it firmly. Expanded clones get a size class; other rows say once, few or many, or leave the size out.

v_call	d_call	clone_size	j_call	cdr3_aa	cdr3_nt
TRBV4-3	.	.	TRBJ1-4	CASSQGRQVSNEKLFF	TGCGCCAGCAGCCAAGGCCGACAAGTCTCTAATGAAAAACTGTTTTTT
TRBV11-2	.	.	TRBJ2-3	CASSVRPLADTQYF	TGTGCCAGCAGCGTCCGTCCTCTAGCAGATACGCAGTATTTT
TRBV4-2	TRBD1	.	TRBJ1-2	CASSPQGEYGYTF	TGTGCCAGCAGCCCACAGGGGGAGTATGGCTACACCTTC
TRBV28	.	.	TRBJ2-6	CASQVRSGANVLTF	TGTGCCAGCCAGGTGCGGTCTGGGGCCAACGTCCTGACTTTC
TRBV9	.	.	TRBJ2-6	CASSVVDVASGANVLTF	TGTGCCAGCAGCGTAGTTGATGTTGCCTCTGGGGCCAACGTCCTGACTTTC
TRBV20-1	TRBD2	.	TRBJ2-1	CSASGTSVFNEQFF	TGCAGTGCTTCCGGGACTAGCGTCTTCAATGAGCAGTTCTTC
TRBV24-1	TRBD2	.	TRBJ2-2	CATSPSGGPSGELFF	TGTGCCACCAGTCCTAGCGGGGGGCCCAGCGGGGAGCTGTTTTTT
TRBV4-3	.	.	TRBJ2-3	CASSRWMDTQYF	TGCGCCAGCAGCCGGTGGATGGATACGCAGTATTTT
TRBV7-9	.	.	TRBJ2-1	CASSPSISTEQFF	TGTGCCAGCAGCCCTTCAATTAGCACCGAGCAGTTCTTC
TRBV29-1	.	.	TRBJ1-2	CSVDGQRGAGVNYGYTF	TGCAGCGTTGATGGACAGAGGGGAGCGGGGGTTAACTATGGCTACACCTTC
TRBV7-9	.	.	TRBJ2-1	CASSADLYGSYNEQFF	TGTGCCAGCAGCGCAGACCTATACGGCTCCTACAATGAGCAGTTCTTC
TRBV28	.	.	TRBJ2-3	CASTPRGTDTQYF	TGTGCCAGCACCCCGCGAGGGACAGATACGCAGTATTTT
TRBV24-1	.	.	TRBJ2-7	CATSAQGSYEQYF	TGTGCCACCAGTGCCCAGGGGTCCTACGAGCAGTACTTC
TRBV20-1	TRBD2	.	TRBJ2-5	CSAPERLASYQETQYF	TGCAGTGCTCCAGAGAGACTAGCGTCGTACCAAGAGACCCAGTACTTC
TRBV3-1	TRBD2	.	TRBJ2-1	CASSPLPSGVYNEQFF	TGTGCCAGCAGCCCCCTCCCTAGCGGGGTTTACAATGAGCAGTTCTTC
TRBV29-1	.	.	TRBJ2-7	CSVEGANYEQYF	TGCAGCGTTGAAGGGGCAAACTACGAGCAGTACTTC
TRBV7-9	.	.	TRBJ2-2	CASSRLGELFF	TGTGCCAGCAGCCGCTTAGGGGAGCTGTTTTTT
TRBV7-3	TRBD2	.	TRBJ2-5	CASSPAGGSGETQYF	TGTGCCAGCAGCCCCGCGGGGGGCTCGGGAGAGACCCAGTACTTC
TRBV29-1	.	.	TRBJ1-2	CSVWSNGYTF	TGCAGCGTTTGGAGTAATGGCTACACCTTC
TRBV9	.	.	TRBJ2-6	CASSAWGANVLTF	TGTGCCAGCAGTGCATGGGGGGCCAACGTCCTGACTTTC
TRBV9	TRBD1	.	TRBJ1-2	CASSVGQGANGYTF	TGTGCCAGCAGCGTCGGACAGGGGGCGAATGGCTACACCTTC
TRBV14	.	.	TRBJ2-5	CASSPDGFQETQYF	TGTGCCAGCAGCCCAGACGGGTTCCAAGAGACCCAGTACTTC
TRBV29-1	.	.	TRBJ2-1	CSVSGQRVSGYEQFF	TGCAGCGTTTCGGGTCAGAGGGTATCGGGCTATGAGCAGTTCTTC
TRBV5-1	.	.	TRBJ2-1	CASSPKYNEQFF	TGCGCCAGCAGCCCTAAATACAATGAGCAGTTCTTC
TRBV19	.	.	TRBJ2-7	CASSPTGNYEQYF	TGTGCCAGTAGTCCGACAGGTAACTACGAGCAGTACTTC
TRBV13	.	.	TRBJ2-3	CASSDSGDTQYF	TGTGCCAGCAGTGACAGTGGGGATACGCAGTATTTT
TRBV30	.	once	TRBJ1-5	CAWSTALTQPQHF	TGTGCCTGGAGTACGGCGCTTACTCAGCCCCAGCATTTT
TRBV4-1	.	once	TRBJ1-1	CASSPGFGASRTEAFF	TGCGCCAGCAGCCCAGGGTTTGGGGCTAGTAGGACTGAAGCTTTCTTT
TRBV28	.	.	TRBJ1-3	CASSGSGNTIYF	TGTGCCAGCAGTGGGTCTGGAAACACCATATATTTT
TRBV11-3	.	.	TRBJ2-3	CASSLRGGMADTQYF	TGTGCCAGCAGCTTACGGGGTGGAATGGCAGATACGCAGTATTTT
TRBV3-1	TRBD1	.	TRBJ1-5	CASSPEGAFLPQHF	TGTGCCAGCAGCCCCGAGGGGGCCTTCTTGCCCCAGCATTTT
TRBV29-1	.	once	TRBJ2-7	CSFHQGGEQYF	TGCAGCTTTCATCAGGGTGGCGAGCAGTACTTC
TRBV12-3/TRBV12-4	.	once	TRBJ1-1	CASSLTVSNEAFF	TGTGCCAGCAGTTTGACAGTGAGCAACGAAGCTTTCTTT
TRBV28	.	.	TRBJ2-3	CASSPTLGGDTQYF	TGTGCCAGCAGTCCGACCCTGGGGGGCGATACGCAGTATTTT
TRBV5-1	.	.	TRBJ1-3	CASTSGSTVFGGNTIYF	TGCGCCAGTACTAGTGGGAGTACGGTGTTTGGGGGAAACACCATATATTTT
TRBV3-1	.	.	TRBJ2-1	CASSQRLGPSLEFF	TGTGCCAGCAGCCAGAGGTTGGGGCCCTCTCTGGAGTTCTTC
TRBV29-1	.	.	TRBJ2-5	CSVDGVGDQETQYF	TGCAGCGTGGACGGGGTCGGGGACCAAGAGACCCAGTACTTC